This TCR beta chain was documented in a study of T cells in Graves' hyperthyroidism and ophthalmopathy. The investigators amplified TCR beta CDR3 regions from RNA transcripts. Initially, a first-round RT-PCR of the TCR CDR3 employed the HTBI primer set. Using its own MiXCR run on the multiplex PCR reads, TCRdb lists one record per CDR3 protein. The sample includes about 600,000 distinct CDR3 sequences, about a sixth of them seen just once. The V end lost 1 base, the J end lost 4 bases, and 13 bases lay between the germline ends. CDR3 length: 15 amino acids. Germline V gene data show CDR1 as SGHVS and CDR2 as FQNEAQ. Disease lasting under 3 months, a NOSPECS grade of at least 4, and a Clinical Activity Score of at least 3 were features of the ophthalmopathy patients. Clinical symptoms, serum thyroxine and TRAb, thyroid ultrasound and orbital computed tomography were used for the diagnoses. Worth noting for this clonotype: The antigen is unknown.

Whole-study findings and limits: Ophthalmopathy, which appeared later, was predicted by the model a median roughly 6.4 months before onset. Blood also carried most thyroid clonotypes expanded above 0.001.

Sequencing was done on a sample of blood. V gene TRBV7-8 combines with J gene TRBJ1-2; possibly TRBD1 for D (5 bases). This receptor was obtained from a woman aged 40 to 49 with Graves' ophthalmopathy. CDR3 residues: CASSLGVGLGYGYTF. The CDR3 DNA reads as TGTGCCAGCAGCTTAGGGGTGGGACTTGGCTATGGCTACACCTTC.